This TCR beta chain stems from a study of regulatory T cells. Overall study findings and caveats: Skewed V and J usage and few unique V-J pairs marked patient repertoires, most in Tregs. In CD3G-deficient patients, conventional CD4+ T cells were enriched for hydrophobic CDR3 residues at positions 6 and 7.

A couple of CD3G-deficient patients had more severe autoimmunity; all had some. Patients aged 2 to 39 years had fewer naive T cells. Regulatory (CD25-high CD127-low) and conventional (CD25-low CD127-high) CD4+ T cells were sorted separately. The primer mix had 52 TRBV and 13 TRBJ primers. Repertoires were generated with immunoSEQ multiplex PCR, while TCRdb's copy carries only in-frame clones and drops some. Of 30,000 to 40,000 clones in the sample, about 91% were seen once. As to this clone: Its antigen is as yet unknown.

Trimming removed 6 bases from V and 0 bases from J; junction bases left unmatched: 4. This CDR3 is 14 amino acids long. Germline CDR1 is MNHNS and CDR2 is SASEGT. Specimen: conventional CD4+ T cells sorted from blood. The rearrangement uses TRBV6-1 and TRBJ2-7; TRBD2 matches at 8 bases. The clonotype originates from a person aged 18 to 30 with CD3G deficiency. The CDR3 coding sequence is TGTGCCAGCAGCTTTACTAGCGGCTCCTACGAGCAGTACTTC. Its protein product is CASSFTSGSYEQYF.